This T cell receptor beta chain was recovered during a study of CD8+ T cells in alopecia areata. Study in general: The study gave treated patients oral tofacitinib at 5 to 10 mg twice daily. Affected scalp percentage gauged treated patients' severity.

Broader study findings: Sequenced scalp T cells also include alphabeta T cells resident in normal skin.

Sequencing templates came from extracted RNA that was reverse transcribed into cDNA. Sequencing was performed with immunoSEQ multiplex PCR; in TCRdb, only in-frame clones are kept and a portion is missing. Counted here are 150,000 to 200,000 clones, under 80% occurring once; the ten biggest clones make up roughly 1.3%. Points on this clone: Its antigen is not identified.

Treatment indicated: oral pan-JAK inhibitor, 5-10 mg twice daily. Alopecia areata patients had lesional scalp punch biopsies and peripheral blood taken from them. This clonotype was obtained from a human donor with alopecia areata. The sequences come from CD4+ T cells sorted from blood, collected at roughly week 49, from a patient treated with tofacitinib.

CDR3 in amino acids: CASSAGEGGKYYGYTF. The CDR3 region has the DNA TGCGCCAGCAGCGCCGGTGAAGGGGGAAAGTACTATGGCTACACCTTC. The V gene is TRBV5-1, the J gene TRBJ1-2; D is perhaps TRBD1 (6 bases). CDR1 SGHRS and CDR2 YFSETQ come from the germline V gene. This CDR3 spans 16 amino acids. V shed 4 bases and J shed 3 bases, with 19 bases lying between them.